A single sample is the source of the 3 T cell receptor beta chains below, sequenced in a study of blood T cell repertoires in COVID-19 (dated by TCRdb to 2020 to 2021). The method was the immunoSEQ multiplex PCR assay. TCRdb took over this immuneACCESS table, retaining in-frame rearrangements with V and J assigned. Such tables are incomplete; in checked studies, under half of the missing clones stem from an unresolved V gene, and the remainder is unexplained. This sample lists around 170,000 clones; less than 85% were detected once. The ten most abundant clones make up less than 3% of the sample. The sample taken for sequencing was peripheral blood. The receptors come from a woman of 80 years or more with acute or convalescent COVID-19.

The chain couples TRBV19 to TRBJ1-1; 10 bases fit TRBD1. Trimming at V came to 5 bases and at J to 2 bases, leaving 17 bases not matched to a gene. The CDR3 is made up of 19 amino acids. The germline V gene has CDR1 LNHDA and CDR2 SQIVND (reference sequence). The CDR3 sequence is CASSHAGRTGGNYNTEAFF. The CDR3 nucleotides are TGTGCCAGTAGTCACGCCGGAAGGACAGGGGGTAACTATAACACTGAAGCTTTCTTT. The variable domain in full, with the rest retrieved from reference TRBV19 and TRBJ1-1, is DGGITQSPKYLFRKEGQNVTLSCEQNLNHDAMYWYRQDPGQGLRLIYYSQIVNDFQKGDIAEGYSVSREKKESFPLTVTSAQKNPTAFYLCASSHAGRTGGNYNTEAFFGQGTRLTVV.

The CDR3 DNA reads as TGTGCCAGCAGTTACGGGCTAGCGGGAGGGGAGACCCAGTACTTC. Amino acid sequence: CASSYGLAGGETQYF. The chain recombines TRBV6-2 or TRBV6-3 with TRBJ2-5; TRBD2 matches 12 bases. The CDR3 has 15 residues. Germline CDR1 MNHEY, CDR2 SVGEGT. The junction had 3 bases not matched to a gene; V was cut back by 2 bases and J by 5 bases.

In this sample, this clone is medium-sized. The rearrangement joins TRBV28 to TRBJ1-1, with 9 bases lining up with TRBD1. Trimming cost V 3 bases and J 4 bases; bases outside gene matches: 6. From germline, CDR1 is MDHEN and CDR2 SYDVKM. The CDR3 totals 15 residues. CDR3 sequence reads: CASSLNRGRSTEAFF. CDR3 coding DNA: TGTGCCAGCAGTTTGAACAGGGGGCGGTCCACTGAAGCTTTCTTT.